Presented here are 15 T cell receptor beta chains from one specimen sequenced in a study of blood T cell repertoires in COVID-19 (dated by TCRdb to 2019 to 2021). Libraries were built with the immunoSEQ multiplex PCR assay. TCRdb obtained this table from immuneACCESS and retained in-frame rearrangements with V and J assigned. These tables miss some clones; where compared with another copy, unresolved V genes account for less than half of the shortfall, and the remainder is unexplained. This sample has roughly 160,000 clones in its table, and more than 75% of those were observed once. The ten largest clones add up to approximately 2% of the sample. Sample: peripheral blood. These receptors all come from a man aged 18 to 35 with acute or convalescent COVID-19.

This chain uses TRBV7-7 with TRBJ1-3, with TRBD1 matching 7 bases. V gave up 8 bases and J gave up 4 bases; unmatched junction bases: 5. The germline V gene has CDR1 SSHAT and CDR2 FNYEAQ (reference sequence). The CDR3 is 13 amino acids. The chain's CDR3 is CASGQAPGNTIYF. Here the CDR3 DNA reads TGTGCCAGCGGACAGGCCCCCGGAAACACCATATATTTT.

This sequence joins TRBV19 and TRBJ2-7; 11 bases match TRBD2. The V gene end was trimmed by 3 bases and the J gene end by 2 bases; junction bases not matched to a gene: 3. Germline CDR1 and CDR2: LNHDA and SQIVND (reference sequence). CDR3 length: 15 amino acids. In DNA, the CDR3 is TGTGCCAGTAGTATCGGGACTAGCGGAACCTACGAGCAGTACTTC. Translating it yields CASSIGTSGTYEQYF.

This clone was found once. The chain employs TRBV5-4 and TRBJ2-3; D is possibly TRBD2 (6 bases). The V end was cut by 4 bases, the J end by 2 bases, with 17 bases between. The CDR3 contains 16 residues. Looked up from germline, CDR1 is SGHNT and CDR2 is YYREEE (reference sequence). CDR3 loop: CASSTGTQKITDTQYF. The CDR3, as DNA: TGTGCCAGCAGCACCGGGACTCAAAAGATCACAGATACGCAGTATTTT. The whole variable domain, filled in from reference TRBV5-4 and TRBJ2-3, reads ETGVTQSPTHLIKTRGQQVTLRCSSQSGHNTVSWYQQALGQGPQFIFQYYREEENGRGNFPPRFSGLQFPNYSSELNVNALELDDSALYLCASSTGTQKITDTQYFGPGTRLTVL.

This clone was seen a few times. The V gene is TRBV5-1, the J gene TRBJ1-4; D is possibly TRBD1 (5 bases). The CDR3 consists of 16 residues. V was clipped by 3 bases and J by 7 bases, with 19 bases between them. Germline assignment: CDR1 SGHRS and CDR2 YFSETQ. For the CDR3, the DNA is TGCGCCAGCAGCTCCGGGGACTTTACAGAGAGTGAAAAACTGTTTTTT. Its protein product is CASSSGDFTESEKLFF.

The chain joins TRBV6-2 or TRBV6-3 to TRBJ1-2; 8 bases match TRBD1. The CDR3 runs 15 residues. CDR1 is MNHEY, CDR2 SVGEGT, per germline. V lost 0 bases to trimming and J lost 8 bases; unmatched junction nucleotides: 8. CDR3 coding DNA: TGTGCCAGCAGTTACTCGACAGGGGCTGGCTACGGCTACACCTTC. Protein product: CASSYSTGAGYGYTF.

This chain joins TRBV30 and TRBJ1-2; D might be TRBD1 (6 bases). CDR1 GTSNPN and CDR2 SVGIG come from the germline V gene (reference sequence). V was shortened by 1 base and J by 6 bases, with 12 bases between the two germline ends. CDR3 length: 13 amino acids. CDR3 coding DNA: TGTGCCTGGAGTGGGCGTAGGGGGAATGGCTACACCTTC. Translation gives CAWSGRRGNGYTF.

The genes are TRBV30 and TRBJ2-5; a weak D match, TRBD2 (5 bases). The germline CDR1 and CDR2 sequences are GTSNPN and SVGIG (reference sequence). The CDR3 spans 16 residues. The germline V and J ends were trimmed by 0 bases and 5 bases, with 19 bases remaining between them. The CDR3 region is CAWSVLRVAGRETQYF. The CDR3 DNA is TGTGCCTGGAGTGTACTGAGGGTGGCGGGCCGGGAGACCCAGTACTTC.

The rearrangement uses TRBV4-1 and TRBJ2-1; TRBD2 agrees at 8 bases. V trimming: 6 bases; J trimming: 6 bases; junction bases outside the gene matches: 10. The CDR3 loop spans 15 amino acids. The germline V gene encodes CDR1 MGHRA and CDR2 YSYEKL. This CDR3 is CASREREGLVNEQFF. DNA of the CDR3: TGCGCCAGCAGGGAACGGGAGGGTTTGGTCAATGAGCAGTTCTTC.

The chain uses TRBV30 and TRBJ1-1, with D maybe TRBD1 (6 bases). CDR3 length: 12 amino acids. V was trimmed by 1 base and J by 4 bases, leaving 7 bases between them. Germline CDR1 is GTSNPN and CDR2 is SVGIG (reference sequence). As DNA, the CDR3 is TGTGCCTGGAGTGACAGGGTCACTGAAGCTTTCTTT. It is translated as CAWSDRVTEAFF.

The rearrangement joins TRBV9 to TRBJ1-2; a weak D match, TRBD1 (5 bases). Germline V gives CDR1 SGDLS, CDR2 YYNGEE. V lost 3 bases, J lost 5 bases, and 14 bases lay in between. This CDR3 contains 14 residues. DNA for the CDR3: TGTGCCAGCAGCGAAAGACAGCGTCCATATGGCTACACCTTC. As protein: CASSERQRPYGYTF.

The chain combines TRBV5-1 with TRBJ1-1; D ambiguous. Germline V gives CDR1 SGHRS, CDR2 YFSETQ. The V end was cut by 1 base, the J end by 0 bases, with 16 bases between. The CDR3 extends over 17 amino acids. The CDR3 here is CASSLLTENLLNTEAFF. CDR3 coding DNA: TGCGCCAGCAGCTTGTTAACAGAAAACCTTTTGAACACTGAAGCTTTCTTT. The full variable domain, completed using reference TRBV5-1 and TRBJ1-1, is KAGVTQTPRYLIKTRGQQVTLSCSPISGHRSVSWYQQTPGQGLQFLFEYFSETQRNKGNFPGRFSGRQFSNSRSEMNVSTLELGDSALYLCASSLLTENLLNTEAFFGQGTRLTVV.

V and J are TRBV6-1 and TRBJ1-4, with D perhaps matching TRBD1 (6 bases). V lost 2 bases, J lost 1 base, and 14 bases lay in between. The CDR3 sequence is 17 residues long. CDR1 is MNHNS and CDR2 is SASEGT in the germline V gene. CDR3 sequence: CASSEFWGGGTNEKLFF. The CDR3 region has the DNA TGTGCCAGCAGTGAATTCTGGGGAGGGGGAACTAATGAAAAACTGTTTTTT.

This clone was seen once. The chain has TRBV2 and TRBJ1-2; 7 positions match TRBD1. This CDR3 spans 15 amino acids. The germline V gene has CDR1 SNHLY and CDR2 FYNNEI. The J segment lost 2 bases and the V segment lost 5 bases, leaving 8 bases of the junction unmatched. CDR3: CASSHGTALNYGYTF. As DNA, the CDR3 is TGTGCCAGCAGTCATGGGACAGCCCTGAACTATGGCTACACCTTC.

The chain couples TRBV18 to TRBJ2-7; TRBD2 might be the D (6 bases). CDR3 length: 14 amino acids. Germline CDR1 and CDR2: KGHSH and LQKENI. V was trimmed by 0 bases and J by 6 bases, leaving 12 bases between them. CDR3 sequence reads: CASSPPETRREQYF. CDR3 coding DNA: TGTGCCAGCTCACCACCGGAGACTAGGCGCGAGCAGTACTTC.

This clone was seen once. J is TRBJ2-3 and V is TRBV19; 8 bases map to TRBD2. V shed 2 bases, J shed 1 base, and the junction held 2 bases outside the gene matches. Germline V gene data show CDR1 as LNHDA and CDR2 as SQIVND (reference sequence). The CDR3 is 15 amino acids. The DNA for the CDR3 is TGTGCCAGTAGTATACTAGCGGGCCGCACAGATACGCAGTATTTT. It codes for CASSILAGRTDTQYF.